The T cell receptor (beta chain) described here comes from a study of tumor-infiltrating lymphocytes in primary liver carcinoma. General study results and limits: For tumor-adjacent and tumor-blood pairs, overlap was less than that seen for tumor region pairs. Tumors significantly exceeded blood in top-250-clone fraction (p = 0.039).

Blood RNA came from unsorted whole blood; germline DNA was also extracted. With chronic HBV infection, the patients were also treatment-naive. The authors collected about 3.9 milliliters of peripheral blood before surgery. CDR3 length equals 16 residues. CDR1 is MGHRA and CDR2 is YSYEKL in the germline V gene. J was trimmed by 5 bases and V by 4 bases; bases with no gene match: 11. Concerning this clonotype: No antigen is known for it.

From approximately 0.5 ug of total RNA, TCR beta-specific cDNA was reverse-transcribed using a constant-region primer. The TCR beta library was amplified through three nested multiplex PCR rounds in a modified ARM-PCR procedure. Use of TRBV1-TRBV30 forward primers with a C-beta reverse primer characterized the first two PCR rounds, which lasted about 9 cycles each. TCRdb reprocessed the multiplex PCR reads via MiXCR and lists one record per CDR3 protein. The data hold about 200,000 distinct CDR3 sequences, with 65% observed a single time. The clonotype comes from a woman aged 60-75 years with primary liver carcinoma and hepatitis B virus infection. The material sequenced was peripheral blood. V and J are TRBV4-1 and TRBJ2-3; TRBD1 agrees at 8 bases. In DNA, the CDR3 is TGCGCCAGCAGCCGAACGGGCAGGGGGCCTATAGATACGCAGTATTTT. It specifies CASSRTGRGPIDTQYF.